These T cell receptor beta chains were read from a single sample in a study of blood T cell repertoires in COVID-19. Measured with immunoSEQ multiplex PCR; TCRdb has only the in-frame clones, and not every one. Of 200,000 to 250,000 clones detected, about 85% appear once; the ten largest clones hold roughly 20%. Sequencing used PBMCs or T cells enriched from blood (not recorded which). The receptors come from a man between 40 and 49 years old who had recovered from COVID-19. Both conserved end residues are part of each CDR3. The D gene is left open where the match is weak. Clone size, where shown, is once, few, many, or a class for clones that have expanded.

cdr3_length: 15; d_call: .; v_call: TRBV29-1; j_call: TRBJ2-1; clone_size: .; cdr3_nt: TGCAGCGTTGAAGATACAGCGGATCCATACAATGAGCAGTTCTTC; cdr3_aa: CSVEDTADPYNEQFF
cdr3_length: 12; d_call: .; v_call: TRBV30; j_call: TRBJ1-6; clone_size: .; cdr3_nt: TGTGCCTGGAGTAGGAGTAATTCACCCCTCCACTTT; cdr3_aa: CAWSRSNSPLHF
cdr3_length: 13; d_call: .; v_call: TRBV4-1; j_call: TRBJ1-1; clone_size: .; cdr3_nt: TGCGCCAGCAGCCGGTTTGTCGGTGTTGAAGCTTTCTTT; cdr3_aa: CASSRFVGVEAFF
cdr3_length: 15; d_call: .; v_call: TRBV15; j_call: TRBJ2-7; clone_size: few; cdr3_nt: TGTGCCACCAGCAGAGGGGCAGAACACTCCTACGAGCAGTACTTC; cdr3_aa: CATSRGAEHSYEQYF
cdr3_length: 17; d_call: .; v_call: TRBV24-1; j_call: TRBJ2-1; clone_size: .; cdr3_nt: TGTGCCACCAGTGATCCCTCCACTAGTACCCAATACAATGAGCAGTTCTTC; cdr3_aa: CATSDPSTSTQYNEQFF
cdr3_length: 11; d_call: .; v_call: TRBV28; j_call: TRBJ1-2; clone_size: .; cdr3_nt: TGTGCCAGCAGTCCCTCTTATGGCTACACCTTC; cdr3_aa: CASSPSYGYTF
cdr3_length: 15; d_call: TRBD1; v_call: TRBV27; j_call: TRBJ2-7; clone_size: .; cdr3_nt: TGTGCCAGCAGTGCCGGGACAGGGAGCTCCTACGAGCAGTACTTC; cdr3_aa: CASSAGTGSSYEQYF
cdr3_length: 12; d_call: .; v_call: TRBV29-1; j_call: TRBJ2-7; clone_size: .; cdr3_nt: TGCAGCGTTGCCAGGGCTGGGTACGAGCAGTACTTC; cdr3_aa: CSVARAGYEQYF
cdr3_length: 14; d_call: TRBD1; v_call: TRBV19; j_call: TRBJ2-2; clone_size: .; cdr3_nt: TGTGCCAGTACCCTGACAGGGGTCGGCGGGGAGCTGTTTTTT; cdr3_aa: CASTLTGVGGELFF
cdr3_length: 14; d_call: .; v_call: TRBV27; j_call: TRBJ1-5; clone_size: .; cdr3_nt: TGTGCCAGCAGTTCATCGGGGGCAGATCAGCCCCAGCATTTT; cdr3_aa: CASSSSGADQPQHF
cdr3_length: 13; d_call: TRBD1; v_call: TRBV6-1; j_call: TRBJ1-2; clone_size: few; cdr3_nt: TGTGCCAGCAGTGAGACAGGGCTATATGGCTACACCTTC; cdr3_aa: CASSETGLYGYTF
cdr3_length: 13; d_call: .; v_call: TRBV12-3/TRBV12-4; j_call: TRBJ2-7; clone_size: .; cdr3_nt: TGTGCCAGCAGTTTAATGGGGGCTAACGAGCAGTACTTC; cdr3_aa: CASSLMGANEQYF
cdr3_length: 12; d_call: .; v_call: TRBV5-1; j_call: TRBJ1-2; clone_size: .; cdr3_nt: TGCGCCAGCAGCTTGGCAGGGTTTGGCTACACCTTC; cdr3_aa: CASSLAGFGYTF
cdr3_length: 15; d_call: .; v_call: TRBV4-2; j_call: TRBJ1-1; clone_size: few; cdr3_nt: TGTGCCAGCAGCCAACGGGGGGGGAAAGTCACTGAAGCTTTCTTT; cdr3_aa: CASSQRGGKVTEAFF
cdr3_length: 16; d_call: TRBD1; v_call: TRBV4-1; j_call: TRBJ1-2; clone_size: .; cdr3_nt: TGCGCCAGCAGCCAAAATTCCAGGGGGGAGGACTATGGCTACACCTTC; cdr3_aa: CASSQNSRGEDYGYTF
cdr3_length: 12; d_call: TRBD1; v_call: TRBV25-1; j_call: TRBJ2-7; clone_size: .; cdr3_nt: TGTGCCAGTTCGGGACAGCCGTACGAGCAGTACTTC; cdr3_aa: CASSGQPYEQYF
cdr3_length: 17; d_call: .; v_call: TRBV5-1; j_call: TRBJ1-4; clone_size: .; cdr3_nt: TGCGCCAGCAGCTTGGATCCAGGCCTCGCAACTAATGAAAAACTGTTTTTT; cdr3_aa: CASSLDPGLATNEKLFF
cdr3_length: 14; d_call: .; v_call: TRBV9; j_call: TRBJ2-3; clone_size: .; cdr3_nt: TGTGCCAGCAGCCCTAACGATCCGACAGATACGCAGTATTTT; cdr3_aa: CASSPNDPTDTQYF
cdr3_length: 17; d_call: TRBD1; v_call: TRBV28; j_call: TRBJ1-2; clone_size: .; cdr3_nt: TGTGCCAGCACCCAGCTCGGACAGGGACGAGTCCTCAGTGGCTACACCTTC; cdr3_aa: CASTQLGQGRVLSGYTF
cdr3_length: 19; d_call: TRBD2; v_call: TRBV27; j_call: TRBJ2-5; clone_size: .; cdr3_nt: TGTGCCAGCAAGGCCGGGGGGACTAGCGGGAGGGTGCCAGGGGAGACCCAGTACTTC; cdr3_aa: CASKAGGTSGRVPGETQYF
cdr3_length: 12; d_call: TRBD1; v_call: TRBV5-4; j_call: TRBJ2-7; clone_size: .; cdr3_nt: TGTGCCAGCAGCTGGACAGGGGAAGAGCAGTACTTC; cdr3_aa: CASSWTGEEQYF
cdr3_length: 14; d_call: .; v_call: TRBV29-1; j_call: TRBJ2-5; clone_size: .; cdr3_nt: TGCAGCGTTGATCTGGGGCCACTCCAAGAGACCCAGTACTTC; cdr3_aa: CSVDLGPLQETQYF
cdr3_length: 14; d_call: TRBD1; v_call: TRBV28; j_call: TRBJ2-7; clone_size: once; cdr3_nt: TGTGCCAGCAGACGTACAGGGGACGGCTACGAGCAGTACTTC; cdr3_aa: CASRRTGDGYEQYF
cdr3_length: 14; d_call: TRBD1; v_call: TRBV6-2/TRBV6-3; j_call: TRBJ1-1; clone_size: once; cdr3_nt: TGTGCCAGCAGTTCACAGGGGGTTGTCACTGAAGCTTTCTTT; cdr3_aa: CASSSQGVVTEAFF
cdr3_length: 16; d_call: TRBD2; v_call: TRBV15; j_call: TRBJ2-7; clone_size: .; cdr3_nt: TGTGCCACCAGCAGGCAGCTAGCGGGAGTTCGAGGTGAGCAGTACTTC; cdr3_aa: CATSRQLAGVRGEQYF
cdr3_length: 15; d_call: TRBD2; v_call: TRBV27; j_call: TRBJ2-1; clone_size: once; cdr3_nt: TGTGCCAGCAGTTTGGGTCTAGCGGGAGTCTCTGAGCAGTTCTTC; cdr3_aa: CASSLGLAGVSEQFF
cdr3_length: 14; d_call: .; v_call: TRBV28; j_call: TRBJ2-1; clone_size: .; cdr3_nt: TGTGCCAGCAGCATGGGGGGGGCTTTGGATGAGCAGTTCTTC; cdr3_aa: CASSMGGALDEQFF
cdr3_length: 14; d_call: .; v_call: TRBV9; j_call: TRBJ2-5; clone_size: few; cdr3_nt: TGTGCCAGCAGCGAGCCGACTAAGGCTGAGACCCAGTACTTC; cdr3_aa: CASSEPTKAETQYF
cdr3_length: 15; d_call: .; v_call: TRBV9; j_call: TRBJ2-3; clone_size: .; cdr3_nt: TGTGCCAGCAGCGTAATAGGGGGGGACACAGATACGCAGTATTTT; cdr3_aa: CASSVIGGDTDTQYF
cdr3_length: 17; d_call: .; v_call: TRBV7-2; j_call: TRBJ2-1; clone_size: .; cdr3_nt: TGTGCCAGCAGCTTAGGATTTTTACGGGAGAGATGGGATGAGCAGTTCTTC; cdr3_aa: CASSLGFLRERWDEQFF
cdr3_length: 15; d_call: .; v_call: TRBV12-5; j_call: TRBJ1-1; clone_size: .; cdr3_nt: TGTGCTAGTGGTTCCCCCACAGGGCGGAACACTGAAGCTTTCTTT; cdr3_aa: CASGSPTGRNTEAFF
cdr3_length: 13; d_call: .; v_call: TRBV6-4; j_call: TRBJ2-3; clone_size: .; cdr3_nt: TGTGCCAGCAGTGACTCACAGGGTTATACGCAGTATTTT; cdr3_aa: CASSDSQGYTQYF